The rows below give T cell receptor beta chains drawn from one sample of a study of blood T cell repertoires in COVID-19. Some clones are missing from TCRdb's copy, which holds only in-frame ones; the method was immunoSEQ multiplex PCR. Seen here are some 210,000 clones, around 81% observed once, and the top ten hold just under 9%. Sequencing was performed on PBMCs or T cells enriched from blood (not recorded which). These receptors all stem from a woman in her 50s with acute COVID-19. CDR3s include the opening cysteine and the closing phenylalanine or tryptophan. Each record gives: J gene, clone size, V gene, D gene, CDR3 protein, CDR3 DNA. A D gene is named only where the DNA matches it firmly. Clone size is not always given. Where it is, it says once, few, many or a class for expanded clones.

J gene: TRBJ1-3
clone size: -
V gene: TRBV4-3
D gene: -
CDR3 protein: CASSQAGAAGNTIYF
CDR3 DNA: TGCGCCAGCAGCCAAGCAGGGGCCGCTGGAAACACCATATATTTT

J gene: TRBJ1-1
clone size: -
V gene: TRBV5-5
D gene: -
CDR3 protein: CASSLGHSNTEAFF
CDR3 DNA: TGTGCCAGCAGCTTGGGACACTCTAACACTGAAGCTTTCTTT

J gene: TRBJ2-5
clone size: few
V gene: TRBV7-6
D gene: -
CDR3 protein: CASSLGARETQYF
CDR3 DNA: TGTGCCAGCAGCTTAGGGGCACGAGAGACCCAGTACTTC

J gene: TRBJ1-3
clone size: -
V gene: TRBV19
D gene: -
CDR3 protein: CASTPGGTAGNTIYF
CDR3 DNA: TGTGCCAGTACCCCCGGGGGGACCGCAGGAAACACCATATATTTT

J gene: TRBJ1-2
clone size: few
V gene: TRBV28
D gene: -
CDR3 protein: CATGGGSTYGYTF
CDR3 DNA: TGTGCCACCGGCGGGGGTAGCACCTATGGCTACACCTTC

J gene: TRBJ1-2
clone size: -
V gene: TRBV4-1
D gene: TRBD1
CDR3 protein: CASSQDPGTAANYGYTF
CDR3 DNA: TGCGCCAGCAGCCAAGATCCGGGGACAGCCGCTAACTATGGCTACACCTTC

J gene: TRBJ2-7
clone size: -
V gene: TRBV28
D gene: TRBD2
CDR3 protein: CASTLGTSGRREQYF
CDR3 DNA: TGTGCCAGCACCCTTGGGACTAGCGGGAGAAGGGAGCAGTACTTC

J gene: TRBJ1-1
clone size: -
V gene: TRBV6-5
D gene: -
CDR3 protein: CASSNTIEAFF
CDR3 DNA: TGTGCCAGCAGTAATACAATCGAAGCTTTCTTT